This T cell receptor (beta chain) was recovered during a study of beta chain features in type 1 diabetes. Study background: Summed over all samples, the examined sorted cells came to under 110,000,000.

Study outcomes and limitations: More deletions and fewer insertions at VDJ junctions were found in patients with type 1 diabetes. Moderate but significant shortening of TCRB CDR3s was recorded in all four CD4+ subsets from Type 1 diabetes patients. Shorter templates might be favored by PCR, and equally so in patients and in controls. Comparison showed that naive, central memory and Treg TCRB repertoires appeared more similar among patients than among healthy donors.

Points on this clone: Its antigen is unidentified.

From germline, CDR1 is SQVTM and CDR2 ANQGSEA. V was trimmed by 4 bases and J by 5 bases, leaving 13 bases between them. The CDR3 totals 13 residues. The authors reverse transcribed all of the isolated RNA, so sequencing captured expressed TCRB transcripts. Here immunoSEQ multiplex PCR was the method, and the copy in TCRdb shows in-frame clones only, minus some. The sample has a few hundred thousand clones; over 11% are singletons. V gene TRBV29-1 combines with J gene TRBJ2-3; D unresolved. The material sequenced was naive CD4+ T cells from blood. This clonotype was sampled from a man between 25 and 39 years old with type 1 diabetes. CDR3 sequence (DNA): TGCAGCGTTGCTCCGGGTGTGAGAGATACGCAGTATTTT. Amino acid sequence: CSVAPGVRDTQYF.